The clone carrying this T cell receptor (beta chain) was observed a few times. Its specificity is unknown. The sample originates from a study of T cell responses to AZD1222 COVID-19 vaccine. The study's findings and limits: Spike regions recognized by vaccine-associated CD4 TCRs spanned the protein, led by 160-218 and 743-854. Baseline serology detected seropositivity in only a handful of AZD1222 recipients. Reports say nearly half of spike-specific TCRs go after unmutated variant regions.

This CDR3 comprises 13 residues. V lost 6 bases and J 9 bases, leaving 12 bases between the germline ends. The germline gives CDR1 MDHEN, CDR2 SYDVKM. The assay was immunoSEQ multiplex PCR, and TCRdb's table has in-frame clones only and misses some. The sample consists of 120,000 to 150,000 clones, about 87% of them appearing once. This clonotype was sampled from an adult in good health. This chain joins TRBV28 and TRBJ1-6; a possible D gene is TRBD1 (5 bases). Specimen: peripheral blood, collected on day 0 of AZD1222 vaccination. CDR3 coding DNA: TGTGCCAGCAGGCCCCCAGGGATTTCACCCCTCCACTTT. Translating gives CASRPPGISPLHF.